The clone carrying this T cell receptor (beta chain) is a singleton in its sample. The data were obtained in a study of blood T cell repertoires in COVID-19. Study details: Sites in the United States, Italy and Spain provided acute and convalescent COVID-19 samples.

CDR3 length: 13 residues. The V and J ends lost 1 base and 2 bases respectively, with 5 bases between them. Germline loops: CDR1 SGHAT, CDR2 FQDESV (reference sequence). Under the authors' procedure: Amplification from reference gene primers served as the basis for estimated nucleated cell counts. Sequencing was performed with immunoSEQ multiplex PCR; in TCRdb, only in-frame clones are kept and a portion is missing. V and J calls and clone size are those listed in that table; D and trimming were worked out from the DNA. The sample records some 250,000 clones, approximately 84% being singletons. The chain uses TRBV11-1 and TRBJ2-5, with a possible D match to TRBD1 (5 bases). Sequencing used peripheral blood. This TCR was sampled from an elderly woman with acute or convalescent COVID-19. CDR3 in amino acids: CASSLGQQETQYF. The DNA of the CDR3 is TGTGCCAGCAGCTTAGGACAGCAAGAGACCCAGTACTTC.